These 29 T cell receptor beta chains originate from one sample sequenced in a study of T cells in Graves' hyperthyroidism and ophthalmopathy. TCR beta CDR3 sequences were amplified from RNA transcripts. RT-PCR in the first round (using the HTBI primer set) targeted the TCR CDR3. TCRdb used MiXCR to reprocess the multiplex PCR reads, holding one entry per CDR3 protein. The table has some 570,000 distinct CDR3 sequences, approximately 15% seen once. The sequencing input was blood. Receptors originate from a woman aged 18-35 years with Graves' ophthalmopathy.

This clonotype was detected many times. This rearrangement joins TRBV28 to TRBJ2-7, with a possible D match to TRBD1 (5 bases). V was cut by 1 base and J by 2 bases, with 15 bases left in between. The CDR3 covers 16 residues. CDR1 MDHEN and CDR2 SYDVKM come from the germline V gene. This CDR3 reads CASSLLFRRQTYEQYF. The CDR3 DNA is TGTGCCAGCAGTTTATTATTCAGGAGACAGACCTACGAGCAGTACTTC.

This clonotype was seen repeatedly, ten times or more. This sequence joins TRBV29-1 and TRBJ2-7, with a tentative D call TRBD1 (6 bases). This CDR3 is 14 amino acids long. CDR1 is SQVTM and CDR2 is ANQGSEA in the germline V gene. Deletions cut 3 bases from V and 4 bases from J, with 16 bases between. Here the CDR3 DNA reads TGCAGCGTTGAGGGGGTGGGGGCCGAGTACGAGCAGTACTTC. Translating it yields CSVEGVGAEYEQYF.

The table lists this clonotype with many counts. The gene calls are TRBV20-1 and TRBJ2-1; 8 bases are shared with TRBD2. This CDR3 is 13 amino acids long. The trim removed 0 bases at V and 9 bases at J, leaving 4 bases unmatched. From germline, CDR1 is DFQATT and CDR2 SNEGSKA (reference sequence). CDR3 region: CSAREITSGEQFF. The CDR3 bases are TGCAGTGCTAGAGAAATTACTAGCGGTGAGCAGTTCTTC.

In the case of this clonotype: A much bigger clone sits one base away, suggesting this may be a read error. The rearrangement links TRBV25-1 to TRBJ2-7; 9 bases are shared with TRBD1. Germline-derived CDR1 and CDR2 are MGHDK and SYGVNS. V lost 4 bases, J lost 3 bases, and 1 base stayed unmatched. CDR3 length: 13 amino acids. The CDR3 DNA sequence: TGTGCCAGCAGTGGGGACAGGGTCTACGAGCAGTACTTC. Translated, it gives CASSGDRVYEQYF.

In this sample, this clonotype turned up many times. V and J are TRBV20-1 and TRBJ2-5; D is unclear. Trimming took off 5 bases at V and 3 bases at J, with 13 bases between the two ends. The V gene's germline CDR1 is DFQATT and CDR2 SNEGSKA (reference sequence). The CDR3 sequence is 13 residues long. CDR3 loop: CSAPPPWKETQYF. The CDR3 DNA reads TGCAGTGCTCCCCCCCCCTGGAAAGAGACCCAGTACTTC.

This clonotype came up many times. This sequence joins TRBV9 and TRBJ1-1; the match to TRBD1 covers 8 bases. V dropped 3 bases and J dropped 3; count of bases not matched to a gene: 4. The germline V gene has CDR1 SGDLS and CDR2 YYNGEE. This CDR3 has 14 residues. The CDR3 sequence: CASSEQGEDTEAFF. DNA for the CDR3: TGTGCCAGCAGCGAACAGGGGGAGGACACTGAAGCTTTCTTT.

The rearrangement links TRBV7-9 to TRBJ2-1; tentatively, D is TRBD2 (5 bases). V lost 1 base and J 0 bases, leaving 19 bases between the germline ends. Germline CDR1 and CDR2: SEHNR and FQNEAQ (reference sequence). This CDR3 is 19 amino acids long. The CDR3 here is CASSLGVISGKGSYNEQFF. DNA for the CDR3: TGTGCCAGCAGCTTAGGGGTGATAAGCGGAAAAGGCTCCTACAATGAGCAGTTCTTC.

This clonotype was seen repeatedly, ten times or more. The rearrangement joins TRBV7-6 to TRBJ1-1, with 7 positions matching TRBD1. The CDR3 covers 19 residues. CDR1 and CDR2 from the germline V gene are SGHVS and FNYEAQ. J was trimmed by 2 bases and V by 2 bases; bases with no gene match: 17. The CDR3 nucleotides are TGTGCCAGCAGCTTATTTATACGGACGACAGGGAAGGGAAACACTGAAGCTTTCTTT. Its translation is CASSLFIRTTGKGNTEAFF.

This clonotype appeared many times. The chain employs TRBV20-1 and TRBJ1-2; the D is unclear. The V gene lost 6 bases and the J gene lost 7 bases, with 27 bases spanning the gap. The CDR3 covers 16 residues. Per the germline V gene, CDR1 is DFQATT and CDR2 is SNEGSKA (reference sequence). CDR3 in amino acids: CSARIPGTEKVFGYTF. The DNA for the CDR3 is TGCAGTGCGAGGATTCCTGGAACGGAAAAAGTATTTGGCTACACCTTC.

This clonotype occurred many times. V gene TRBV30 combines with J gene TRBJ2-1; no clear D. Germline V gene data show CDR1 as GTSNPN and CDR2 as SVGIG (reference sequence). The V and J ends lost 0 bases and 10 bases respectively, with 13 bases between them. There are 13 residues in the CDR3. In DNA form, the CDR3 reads TGTGCCTGGAGTGTAGATAGGGCGCGAGAGCAGTTCTTC. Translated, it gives CAWSVDRAREQFF.

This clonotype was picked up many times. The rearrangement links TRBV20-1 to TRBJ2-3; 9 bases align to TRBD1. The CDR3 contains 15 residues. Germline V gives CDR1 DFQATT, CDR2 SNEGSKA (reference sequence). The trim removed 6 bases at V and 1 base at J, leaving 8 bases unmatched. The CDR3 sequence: CSANEWTGGTDTQYF. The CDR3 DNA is TGCAGTGCCAACGAATGGACAGGGGGCACAGATACGCAGTATTTT.

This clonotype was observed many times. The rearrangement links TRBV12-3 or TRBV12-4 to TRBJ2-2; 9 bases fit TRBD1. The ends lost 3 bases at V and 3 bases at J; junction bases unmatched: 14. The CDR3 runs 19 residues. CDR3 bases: TGTGCCAGCAGTTTCGTACAGGGGGCTTTAGGACCATACACCGGGGAGCTGTTTTTT. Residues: CASSFVQGALGPYTGELFF.

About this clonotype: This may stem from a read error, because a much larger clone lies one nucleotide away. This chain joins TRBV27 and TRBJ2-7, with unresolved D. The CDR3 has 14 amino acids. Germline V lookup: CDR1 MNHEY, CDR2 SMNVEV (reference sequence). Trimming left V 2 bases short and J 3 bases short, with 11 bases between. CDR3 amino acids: CASSLGRPRYEQYF. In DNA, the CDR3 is TGTGCCAGCAGTTTAGGTCGGCCCCGCTACGAGCAGTACTTC.

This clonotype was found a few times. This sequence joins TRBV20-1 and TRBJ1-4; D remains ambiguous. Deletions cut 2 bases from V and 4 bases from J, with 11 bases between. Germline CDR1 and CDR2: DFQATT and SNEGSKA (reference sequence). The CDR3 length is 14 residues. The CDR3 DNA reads TGCAGTGCTAGACTAGGAGAGGGTAATGAAAAACTGTTTTTT. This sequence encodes CSARLGEGNEKLFF.

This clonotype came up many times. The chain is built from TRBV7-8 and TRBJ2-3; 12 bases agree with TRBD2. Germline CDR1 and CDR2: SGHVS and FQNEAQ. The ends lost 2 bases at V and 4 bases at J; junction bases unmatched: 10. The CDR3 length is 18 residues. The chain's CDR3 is CASSLIVLAGGSPDTQYF. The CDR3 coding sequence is TGTGCCAGCAGCTTAATCGTCCTAGCGGGAGGGTCCCCAGATACGCAGTATTTT.

The CDR3 is CASRPFPSGRASYEQYF. CDR3 DNA sequence: TGTGCCAGCAGACCCTTTCCTAGCGGGAGGGCCAGCTACGAGCAGTACTTC. J is TRBJ2-7 and V is TRBV6-2 or TRBV6-3, with TRBD2 matching over 12 bases. The CDR3 is made up of 17 amino acids. The germline gives CDR1 MNHEY, CDR2 SVGEGT. The junction had 12 bases not matched to a gene; V was cut back by 6 bases and J by 3 bases.

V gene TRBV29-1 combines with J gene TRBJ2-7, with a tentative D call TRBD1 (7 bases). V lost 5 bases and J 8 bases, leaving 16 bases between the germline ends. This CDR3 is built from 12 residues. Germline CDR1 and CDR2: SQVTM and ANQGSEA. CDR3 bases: TGCAGCGTTCACATCAGGGGGGCTAAGCAGTACTTC. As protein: CSVHIRGAKQYF.

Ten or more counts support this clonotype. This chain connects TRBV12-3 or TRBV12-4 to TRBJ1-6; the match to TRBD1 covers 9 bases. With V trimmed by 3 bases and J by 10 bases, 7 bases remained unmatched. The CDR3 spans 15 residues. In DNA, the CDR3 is TGTGCCAGCAGTTTTCCGGACAGGGGAGAGTCACCCCTCCACTTT. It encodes CASSFPDRGESPLHF.

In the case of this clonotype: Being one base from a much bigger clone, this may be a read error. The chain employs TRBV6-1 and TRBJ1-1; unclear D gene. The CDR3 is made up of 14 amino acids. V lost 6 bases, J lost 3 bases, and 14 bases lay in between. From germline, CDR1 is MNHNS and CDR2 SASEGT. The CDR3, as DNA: TGTGCCAGCAGGTCCAGTATCGAGGACACTGAAGCTTTCTTT. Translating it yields CASRSSIEDTEAFF.

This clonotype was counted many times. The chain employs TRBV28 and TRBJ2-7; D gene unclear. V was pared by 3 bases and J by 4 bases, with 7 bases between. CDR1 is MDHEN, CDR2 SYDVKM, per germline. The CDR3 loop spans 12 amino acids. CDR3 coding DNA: TGTGCCAGCAGTTTGTACTCTTACGAGCAGTACTTC. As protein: CASSLYSYEQYF.

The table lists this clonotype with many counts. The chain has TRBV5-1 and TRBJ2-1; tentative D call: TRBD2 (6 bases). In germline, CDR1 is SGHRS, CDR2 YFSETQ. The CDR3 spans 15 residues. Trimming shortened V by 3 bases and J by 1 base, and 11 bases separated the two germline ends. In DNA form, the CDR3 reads TGCGCCAGCAGCTCCTTAGCGGAGTCCTACAATGAGCAGTTCTTC. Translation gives CASSSLAESYNEQFF.

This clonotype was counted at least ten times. CDR3 sequence reads: CSARVRWRGMSSYNEQFF. CDR3 DNA sequence: TGCAGTGCTAGAGTCAGATGGAGGGGGATGAGCTCCTACAATGAGCAGTTCTTC. The genes are TRBV20-1 and TRBJ2-1; D is possibly TRBD1 or TRBD2 (6 bases each). Germline-derived CDR1 and CDR2 are DFQATT and SNEGSKA (reference sequence). The CDR3 totals 18 residues. The V end was cut by 1 base, the J end by 0 bases, with 19 bases between.

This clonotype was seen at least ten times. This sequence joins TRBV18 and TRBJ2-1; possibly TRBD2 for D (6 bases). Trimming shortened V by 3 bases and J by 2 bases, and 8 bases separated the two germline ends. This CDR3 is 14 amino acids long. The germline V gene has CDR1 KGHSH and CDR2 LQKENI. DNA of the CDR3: TGTGCCAGCTCACCTAGCGGTACCTACAATGAGCAGTTCTTC. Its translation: CASSPSGTYNEQFF.

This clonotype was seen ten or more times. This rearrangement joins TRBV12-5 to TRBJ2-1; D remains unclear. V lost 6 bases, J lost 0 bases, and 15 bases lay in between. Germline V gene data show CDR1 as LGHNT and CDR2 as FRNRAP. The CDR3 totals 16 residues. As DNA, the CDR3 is TGTGCTAGTGGCCCCGGTGTAGGAAGCTCCTACAATGAGCAGTTCTTC. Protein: CASGPGVGSSYNEQFF.

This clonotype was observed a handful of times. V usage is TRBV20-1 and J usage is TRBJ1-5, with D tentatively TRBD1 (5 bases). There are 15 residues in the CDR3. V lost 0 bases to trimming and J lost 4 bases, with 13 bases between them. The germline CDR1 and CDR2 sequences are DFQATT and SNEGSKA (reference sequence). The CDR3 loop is CSARDQGQGNQPQHF. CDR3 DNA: TGCAGTGCTAGAGATCAAGGGCAGGGAAATCAGCCCCAGCATTTT.

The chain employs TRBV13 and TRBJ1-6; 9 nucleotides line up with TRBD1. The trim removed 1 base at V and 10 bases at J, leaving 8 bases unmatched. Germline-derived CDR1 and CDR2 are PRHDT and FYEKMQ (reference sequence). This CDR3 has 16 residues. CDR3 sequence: CASSLVGQGKDSPLHF. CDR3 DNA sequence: TGTGCCAGCAGCTTAGTGGGACAGGGAAAGGACTCACCCCTCCACTTT.

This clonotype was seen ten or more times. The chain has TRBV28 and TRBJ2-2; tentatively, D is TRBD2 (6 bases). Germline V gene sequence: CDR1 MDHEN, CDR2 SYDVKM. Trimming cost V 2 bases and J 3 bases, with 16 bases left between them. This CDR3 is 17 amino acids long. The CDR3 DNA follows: TGTGCCAGCAGTTTAGGAGGGACCCTCCCATACACCGGGGAGCTGTTTTTT. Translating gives CASSLGGTLPYTGELFF.

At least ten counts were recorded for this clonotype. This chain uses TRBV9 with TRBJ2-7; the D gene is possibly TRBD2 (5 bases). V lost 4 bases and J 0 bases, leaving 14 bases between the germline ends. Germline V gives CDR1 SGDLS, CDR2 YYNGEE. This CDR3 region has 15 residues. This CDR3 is CASSSGIASSYEQYF. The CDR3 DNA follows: TGTGCCAGCAGCTCGGGGATAGCAAGCTCCTACGAGCAGTACTTC.

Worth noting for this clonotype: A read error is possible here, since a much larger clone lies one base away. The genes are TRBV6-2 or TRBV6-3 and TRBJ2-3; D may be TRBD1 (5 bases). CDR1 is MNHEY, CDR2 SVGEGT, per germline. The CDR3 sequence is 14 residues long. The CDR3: CASSYQDNTDAQYF. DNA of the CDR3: TGTGCCAGCAGTTACCAGGACAACACAGATGCGCAGTATTTT.